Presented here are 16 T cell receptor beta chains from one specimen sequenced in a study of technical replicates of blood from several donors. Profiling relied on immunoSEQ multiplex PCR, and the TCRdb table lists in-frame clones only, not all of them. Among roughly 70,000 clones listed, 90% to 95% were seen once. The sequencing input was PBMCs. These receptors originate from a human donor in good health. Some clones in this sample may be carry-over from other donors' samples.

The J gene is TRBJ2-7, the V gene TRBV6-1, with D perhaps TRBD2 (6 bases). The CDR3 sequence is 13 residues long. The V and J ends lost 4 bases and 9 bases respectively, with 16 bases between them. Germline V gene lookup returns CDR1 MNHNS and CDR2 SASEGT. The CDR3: CASSGGDRRWQYF. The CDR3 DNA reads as TGTGCCAGCAGTGGGGGGGACCGCCGTTGGCAGTACTTC.

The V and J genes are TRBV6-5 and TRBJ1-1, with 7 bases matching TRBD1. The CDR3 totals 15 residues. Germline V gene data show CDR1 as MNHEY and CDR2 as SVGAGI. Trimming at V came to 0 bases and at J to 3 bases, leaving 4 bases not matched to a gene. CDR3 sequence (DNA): TGTGCCAGCAGTTACTCCCCAACAGGGGACACTGAAGCTTTCTTT. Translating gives CASSYSPTGDTEAFF.

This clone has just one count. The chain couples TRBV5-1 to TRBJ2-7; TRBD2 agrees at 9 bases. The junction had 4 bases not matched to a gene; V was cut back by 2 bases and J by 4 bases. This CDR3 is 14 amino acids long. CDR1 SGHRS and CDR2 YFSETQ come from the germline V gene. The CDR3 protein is CASSFASGAYEQYF. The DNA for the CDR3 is TGCGCCAGCAGCTTCGCTAGCGGGGCTTACGAGCAGTACTTC.

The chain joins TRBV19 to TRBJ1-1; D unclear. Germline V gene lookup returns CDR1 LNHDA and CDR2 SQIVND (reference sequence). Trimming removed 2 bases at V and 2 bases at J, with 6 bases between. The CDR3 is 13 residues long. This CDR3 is CASSISRNTEAFF. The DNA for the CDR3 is TGTGCCAGTAGTATATCTAGAAACACTGAAGCTTTCTTT.

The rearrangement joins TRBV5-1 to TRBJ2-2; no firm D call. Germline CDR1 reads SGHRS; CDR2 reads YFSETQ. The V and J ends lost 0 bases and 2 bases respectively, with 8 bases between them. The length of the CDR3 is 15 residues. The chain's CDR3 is CASSLDWSNTGELFF. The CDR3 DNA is TGCGCCAGCAGCTTGGACTGGAGCAACACCGGGGAGCTGTTTTTT. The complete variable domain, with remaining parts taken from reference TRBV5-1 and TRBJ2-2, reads KAGVTQTPRYLIKTRGQQVTLSCSPISGHRSVSWYQQTPGQGLQFLFEYFSETQRNKGNFPGRFSGRQFSNSRSEMNVSTLELGDSALYLCASSLDWSNTGELFFGEGSRLTVL.

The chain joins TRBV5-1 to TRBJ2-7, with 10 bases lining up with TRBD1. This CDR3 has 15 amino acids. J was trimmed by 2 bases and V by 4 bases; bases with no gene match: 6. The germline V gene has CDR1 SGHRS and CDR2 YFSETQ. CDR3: CASSAGTGDAYEQYF. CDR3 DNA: TGCGCCAGCAGCGCCGGGACAGGGGACGCCTACGAGCAGTACTTC.

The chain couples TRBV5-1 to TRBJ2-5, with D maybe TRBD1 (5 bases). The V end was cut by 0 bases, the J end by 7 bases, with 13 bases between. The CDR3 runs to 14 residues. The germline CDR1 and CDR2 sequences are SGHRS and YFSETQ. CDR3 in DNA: TGCGCCAGCAGCTTGGCAGGGCCCGAAGGGACCCAGTACTTC. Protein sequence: CASSLAGPEGTQYF.

CDR3 region: CASRSTGGFTEAFF. The CDR3 bases are TGTGCCAGCAGGTCGACAGGGGGGTTTACTGAAGCTTTCTTT. The chain links TRBV2 to TRBJ1-1; 9 bases match TRBD1. The CDR3 length is 14 residues. Germline V gene lookup returns CDR1 SNHLY and CDR2 FYNNEI. Losses at the gene ends were 6 bases for V and 5 bases for J; bases not matched to a gene: 7.

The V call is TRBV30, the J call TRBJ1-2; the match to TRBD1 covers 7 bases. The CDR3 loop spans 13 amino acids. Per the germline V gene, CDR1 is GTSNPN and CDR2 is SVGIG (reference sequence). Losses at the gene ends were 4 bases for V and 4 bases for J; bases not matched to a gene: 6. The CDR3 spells CAWTLHRGYGYTF. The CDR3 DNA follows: TGTGCCTGGACATTGCACAGGGGCTATGGCTACACCTTC.

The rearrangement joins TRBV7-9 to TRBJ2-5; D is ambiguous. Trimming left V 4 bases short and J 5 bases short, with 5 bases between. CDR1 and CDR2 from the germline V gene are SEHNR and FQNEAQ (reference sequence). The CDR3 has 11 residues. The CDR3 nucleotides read TGTGCCAGCAGCTCCCAGGAGACCCAGTACTTC. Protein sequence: CASSSQETQYF.

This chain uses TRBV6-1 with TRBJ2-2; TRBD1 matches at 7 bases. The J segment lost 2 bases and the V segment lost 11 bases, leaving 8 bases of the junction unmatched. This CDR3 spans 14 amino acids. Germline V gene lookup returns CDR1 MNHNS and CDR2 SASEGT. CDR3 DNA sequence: TGTGCCGGAACCGGGACAGCTAACACCGGGGAGCTGTTTTTT. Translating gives CAGTGTANTGELFF.

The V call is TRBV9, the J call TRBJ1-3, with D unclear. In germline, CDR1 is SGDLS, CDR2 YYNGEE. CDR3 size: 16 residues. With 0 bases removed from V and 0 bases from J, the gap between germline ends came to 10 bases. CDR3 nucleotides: TGTGCCAGCAGCGTAGCTGGAGCGGTCTCTGGAAACACCATATATTTT. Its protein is CASSVAGAVSGNTIYF.

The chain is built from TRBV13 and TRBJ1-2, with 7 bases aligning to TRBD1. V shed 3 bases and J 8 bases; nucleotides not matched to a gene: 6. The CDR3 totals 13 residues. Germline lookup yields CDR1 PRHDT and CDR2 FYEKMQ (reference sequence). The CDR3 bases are TGTGCCAGCAGCTTTGTAGGGGGCGAAGGCTACACCTTC. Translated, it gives CASSFVGGEGYTF.

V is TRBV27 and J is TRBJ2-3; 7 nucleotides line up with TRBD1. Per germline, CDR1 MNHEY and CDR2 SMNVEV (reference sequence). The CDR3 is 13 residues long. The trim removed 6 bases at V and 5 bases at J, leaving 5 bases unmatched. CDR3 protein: CASRRQGGDTQYF. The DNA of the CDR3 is TGTGCCAGCAGACGACAGGGTGGAGATACGCAGTATTTT.

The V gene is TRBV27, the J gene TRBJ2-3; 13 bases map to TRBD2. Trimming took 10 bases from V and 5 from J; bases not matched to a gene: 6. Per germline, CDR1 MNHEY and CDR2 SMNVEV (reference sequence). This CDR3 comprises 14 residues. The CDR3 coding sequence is TGTGCCACCGGACTAGCGGGAGTTTTAGATACGCAGTATTTT. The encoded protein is CATGLAGVLDTQYF.

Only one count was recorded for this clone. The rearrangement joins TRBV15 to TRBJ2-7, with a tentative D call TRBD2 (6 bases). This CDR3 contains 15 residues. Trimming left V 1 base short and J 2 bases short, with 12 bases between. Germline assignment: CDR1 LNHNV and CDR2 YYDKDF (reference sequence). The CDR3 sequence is CATSRATGGPYEQYF. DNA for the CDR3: TGTGCCACCAGCAGAGCTACCGGGGGTCCCTACGAGCAGTACTTC.